The 6 T cell receptor beta chains below all came from one sample that was sequenced in a study of low-dose radiotherapy and immunotherapy resistance in tumors. PCR amplification of the TCRs was performed with Phusion for 20 PCR cycles, and it relied on a constant-region primer together with a V-primer adapter. TCRdb ran MiXCR on the reads and lists one entry per CDR3 protein. The sample records tens of thousands of distinct CDR3 sequences, approximately 10% being singletons. Time point reported: before trial treatment. The sample in question was PBMCs, obtained before treatment. Every receptor here comes from a female donor with ovarian cancer.

There are many counts of this clonotype. The rearrangement links TRBV7-6 to TRBJ2-1, with 8 bases identical to TRBD1. There are 15 residues in the CDR3. Germline CDR1 SGHVS, CDR2 FNYEAQ. Trimming took 3 bases from V and 6 from J; bases not matched to a gene: 7. CDR3 coding DNA: TGTGCCAGCAGCTTGCCAGGGACAGGACTCAATGAGCAGTTCTTC. Protein sequence: CASSLPGTGLNEQFF. The full variable domain, rest sourced from reference TRBV7-6 and TRBJ2-1, is GAGVSQSPRYKVTKRGQDVALRCDPISGHVSLYWYRQALGQGPEFLTYFNYEAQQDKSGLPNDRFSAERPEGSISTLTIQRTEQRDSAMYRCASSLPGTGLNEQFFGPGTRLTVL.

Concerning this clonotype: Here the CDR3 omits its conserved ending phenylalanine or tryptophan, so a read error is the likely source. The DNA is left out, because the CDR3 cannot be placed on it with certainty; the CDR3 is given as TCRdb lists it. V is TRBV21-1 and J is TRBJ1-2; TRBD1 is the table's D call and was not checked against the DNA. TRBV21-1 has pseudogene status. The CDR3 spans 16 residues, counting both ends. The CDR3 spells CASIRLRDRDNYGYTL.

At least ten counts were recorded for this clonotype. This chain joins TRBV27 and TRBJ2-7, with D possibly TRBD2 on 6 matching bases. V was trimmed by 2 bases and J by 5 bases, leaving 13 bases between them. The CDR3 consists of 14 residues. In germline, CDR1 is MNHEY, CDR2 SMNVEV (reference sequence). The CDR3 nucleotides read TGTGCCAGCAGTTTAGGACTACGATCCCACGAGCAGTACTTC. Protein product: CASSLGLRSHEQYF.

The chain couples TRBV24-1 to TRBJ1-1; TRBD1 aligns across 7 bases. The trim removed 4 bases at V and 10 bases at J, leaving 11 bases unmatched. Germline V gene sequence: CDR1 KGHDR, CDR2 SFDVKD. The CDR3 is 14 residues long. This CDR3 reads CATSDGQVFGGAFF. DNA for the CDR3: TGTGCCACCAGTGACGGACAGGTCTTCGGGGGAGCTTTCTTT.

A remark on this clonotype: A far larger clone is one nucleotide away, so this likely arose from a read error. The rearrangement joins TRBV5-1 to TRBJ2-1, with TRBD2 matching over 12 bases. The CDR3 has 15 residues. Germline V gene sequence: CDR1 SGHRS, CDR2 YFSETQ. Losses at the gene ends were 3 bases for V and 10 bases for J; bases not matched to a gene: 8. This chain's CDR3 is CASSSGLAGYYEQFF. The CDR3 bases are TGCGCCAGCAGCTCCGGACTAGCGGGGTACTACGAGCAGTTCTTC.

The table lists this clonotype with many counts. CDR3 in DNA: TGCGCCAGCAGACCGGACAAGAACACTGAAGCTTTCTTT. It is translated as CASRPDKNTEAFF. The chain is built from TRBV4-1 and TRBJ1-1; D may be TRBD1 (5 bases). The CDR3 length is 13 residues. V gave up 6 bases and J gave up 1 base, with 9 bases separating them. In germline, CDR1 is MGHRA, CDR2 YSYEKL.